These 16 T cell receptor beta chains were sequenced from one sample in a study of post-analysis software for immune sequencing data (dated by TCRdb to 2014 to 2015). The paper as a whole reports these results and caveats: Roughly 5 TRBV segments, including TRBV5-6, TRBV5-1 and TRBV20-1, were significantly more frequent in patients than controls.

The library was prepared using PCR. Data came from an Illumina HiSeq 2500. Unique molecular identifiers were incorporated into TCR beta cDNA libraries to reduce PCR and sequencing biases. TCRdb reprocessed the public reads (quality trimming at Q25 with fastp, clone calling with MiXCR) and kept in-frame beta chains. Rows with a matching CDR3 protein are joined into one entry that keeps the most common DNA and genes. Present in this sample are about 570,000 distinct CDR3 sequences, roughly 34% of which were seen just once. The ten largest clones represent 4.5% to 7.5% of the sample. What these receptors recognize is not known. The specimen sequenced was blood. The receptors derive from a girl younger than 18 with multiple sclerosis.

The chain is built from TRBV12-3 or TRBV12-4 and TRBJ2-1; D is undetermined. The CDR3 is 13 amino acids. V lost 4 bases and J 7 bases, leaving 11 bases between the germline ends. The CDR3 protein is CASSWAVQNEQFF. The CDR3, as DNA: TGTGCCAGCAGTTGGGCTGTGCAAAATGAGCAGTTCTTC.

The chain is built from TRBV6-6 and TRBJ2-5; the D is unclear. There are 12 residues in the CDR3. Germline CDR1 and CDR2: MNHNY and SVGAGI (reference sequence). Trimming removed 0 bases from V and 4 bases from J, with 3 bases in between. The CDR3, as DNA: TGTGCCAGCAGTTACTCGACAGAGACCCAGTACTTC. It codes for CASSYSTETQYF.

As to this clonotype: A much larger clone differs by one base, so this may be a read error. This CDR3 reads CASSGNRYGQYF. CDR3 coding DNA: TGTGCCAGCAGTGGGAACCGCTACGGGCAGTACTTC. The chain is built from TRBV28 and TRBJ2-5; D ambiguous. Trimming left V 5 bases short and J 11 bases short, with 15 bases between. Looked up from germline, CDR1 is MDHEN and CDR2 is SYDVKM. This CDR3 comprises 12 residues.

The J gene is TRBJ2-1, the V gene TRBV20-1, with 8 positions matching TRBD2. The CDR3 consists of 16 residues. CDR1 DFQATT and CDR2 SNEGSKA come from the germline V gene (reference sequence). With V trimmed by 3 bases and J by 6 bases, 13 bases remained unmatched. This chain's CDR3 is CSASLRGGLQFNEQFF. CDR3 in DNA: TGCAGTGCTAGTCTACGGGGGGGGCTACAGTTCAATGAGCAGTTCTTC.

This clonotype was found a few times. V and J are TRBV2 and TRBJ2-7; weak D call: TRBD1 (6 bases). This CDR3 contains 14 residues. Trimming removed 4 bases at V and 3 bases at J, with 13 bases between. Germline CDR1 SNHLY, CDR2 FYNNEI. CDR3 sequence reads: CASSVDQGNYEQYF. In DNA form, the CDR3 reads TGTGCCAGCAGTGTCGATCAGGGGAACTACGAGCAGTACTTC.

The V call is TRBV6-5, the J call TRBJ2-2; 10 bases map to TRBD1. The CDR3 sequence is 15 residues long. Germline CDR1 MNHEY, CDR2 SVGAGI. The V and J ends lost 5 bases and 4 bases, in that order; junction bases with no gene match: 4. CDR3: CASSPRTGGTGELFF. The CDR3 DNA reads TGTGCCAGCAGTCCCCGGACAGGGGGCACCGGGGAGCTGTTTTTT.

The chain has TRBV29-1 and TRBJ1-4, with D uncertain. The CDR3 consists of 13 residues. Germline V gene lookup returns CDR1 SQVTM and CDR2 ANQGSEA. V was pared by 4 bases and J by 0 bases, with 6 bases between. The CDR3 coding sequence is TGCAGCGTTGCTGCGTCAACTAATGAAAAACTGTTTTTT. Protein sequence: CSVAASTNEKLFF.

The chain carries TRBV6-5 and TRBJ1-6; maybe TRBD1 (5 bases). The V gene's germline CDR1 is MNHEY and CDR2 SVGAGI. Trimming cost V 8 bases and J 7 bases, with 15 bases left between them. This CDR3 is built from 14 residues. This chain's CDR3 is CASGRQGVNSPLHF. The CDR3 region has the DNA TGTGCCAGCGGGCGTCAAGGGGTCAATTCACCCCTCCACTTT.

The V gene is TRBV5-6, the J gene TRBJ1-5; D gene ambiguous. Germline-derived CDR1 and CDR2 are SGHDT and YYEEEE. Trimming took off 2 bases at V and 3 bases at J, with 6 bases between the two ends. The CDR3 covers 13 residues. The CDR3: CASSFSYNQPQHF. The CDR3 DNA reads TGTGCCAGCAGCTTCAGTTACAATCAGCCCCAGCATTTT. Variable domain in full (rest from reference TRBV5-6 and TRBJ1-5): DAGVTQSPTHLIKTRGQQVTLRCSPKSGHDTVSWYQQALGQGPQFIFQYYEEEERQRGNFPDRFSGHQFPNYSSELNVNALLLGDSALYLCASSFSYNQPQHFGDGTRLSIL.

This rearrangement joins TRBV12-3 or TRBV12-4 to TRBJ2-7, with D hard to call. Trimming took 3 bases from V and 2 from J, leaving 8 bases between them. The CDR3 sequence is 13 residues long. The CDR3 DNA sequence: TGTGCCAGCAGTTTGGCGGCGCCCTACGAGCAGTACTTC. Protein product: CASSLAAPYEQYF.

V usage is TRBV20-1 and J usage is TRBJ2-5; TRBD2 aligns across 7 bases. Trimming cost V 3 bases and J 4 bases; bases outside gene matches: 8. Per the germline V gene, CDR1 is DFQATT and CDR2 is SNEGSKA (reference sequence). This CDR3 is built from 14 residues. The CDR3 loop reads CSARTSLAGETQYF. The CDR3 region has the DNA TGCAGTGCTAGGACTAGCCTGGCGGGAGAGACCCAGTACTTC.

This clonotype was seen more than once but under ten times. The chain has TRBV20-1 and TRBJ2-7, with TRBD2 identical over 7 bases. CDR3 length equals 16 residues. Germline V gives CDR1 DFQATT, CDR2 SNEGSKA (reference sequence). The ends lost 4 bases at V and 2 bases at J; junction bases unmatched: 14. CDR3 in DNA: TGCAGTGCTAACCCCATCGGGCAGGGAGGGGCCTACGAGCAGTACTTC. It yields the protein CSANPIGQGGAYEQYF.

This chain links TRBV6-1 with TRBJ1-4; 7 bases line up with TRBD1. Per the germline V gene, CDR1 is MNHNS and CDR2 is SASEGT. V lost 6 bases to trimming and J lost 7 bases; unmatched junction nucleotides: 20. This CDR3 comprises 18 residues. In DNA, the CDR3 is TGTGCCAGCAGACAAAAGATGGGCCAGGGGGGAGGAATTGAAAAACTGTTTTTT. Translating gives CASRQKMGQGGGIEKLFF.

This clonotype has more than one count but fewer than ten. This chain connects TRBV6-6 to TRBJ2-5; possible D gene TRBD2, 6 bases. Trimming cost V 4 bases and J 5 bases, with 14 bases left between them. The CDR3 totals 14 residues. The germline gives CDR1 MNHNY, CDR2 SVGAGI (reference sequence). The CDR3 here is CASSSPSSGETQYF. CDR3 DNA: TGTGCCAGCAGTTCCCCCTCCAGCGGGGAGACCCAGTACTTC.

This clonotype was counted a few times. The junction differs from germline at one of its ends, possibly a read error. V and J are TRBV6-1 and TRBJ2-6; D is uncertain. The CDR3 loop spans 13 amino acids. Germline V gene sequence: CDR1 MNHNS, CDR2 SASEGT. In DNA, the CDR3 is TGTGCCAGCAGGGAAGGGCGGTTTAACGTCCTGACTTTC. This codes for CASREGRFNVLTF.

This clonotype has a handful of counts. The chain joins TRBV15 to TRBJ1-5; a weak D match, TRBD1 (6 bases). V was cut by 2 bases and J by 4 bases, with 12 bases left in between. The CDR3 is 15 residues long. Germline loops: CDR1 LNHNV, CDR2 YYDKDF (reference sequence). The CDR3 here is CATSRQGWGNQPQHF. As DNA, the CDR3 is TGTGCCACCAGCAGACAGGGGTGGGGGAATCAGCCCCAGCATTTT. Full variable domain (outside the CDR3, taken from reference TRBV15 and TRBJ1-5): DAMVIQNPRYQVTQFGKPVTLSCSQTLNHNVMYWYQQKSSQAPKLLFHYYDKDFNNEADTPDNFQSRRPNTSFCFLDIRSPGLGDTAMYLCATSRQGWGNQPQHFGDGTRLSIL.